This TCR beta chain was profiled in a study of response to subunit inactivated influenza vaccine. General study findings and limits: New T cells are recruited in small numbers by each seasonal influenza vaccination, according to the authors' suggestion.

On this clonotype itself: The antigen is undetermined.

CDR1 is LGHDT and CDR2 is YNNKEL in the germline V gene (reference sequence). The CDR3 contains 16 residues. V gave up 4 bases and J gave up 3 bases, with 15 bases separating them. TCRdb analysed the RT-PCR reads with MiXCR anew, one entry per CDR3 protein. Altogether a few hundred thousand distinct CDR3 sequences are present, 20% to 25% being singletons, with the ten largest covering about a tenth. J is TRBJ2-2 and V is TRBV3-1; D perhaps matches TRBD2 (5 bases). The material sequenced was PBMCs from blood, taken less than 22 months after vaccination. The receptor was isolated from a man between 50 and 75 years old who received an inactivated influenza vaccine. The CDR3 bases are TGTGCCAGCAGCCTTCCCGCGGGCCGGGACACCGGGGAGCTGTTTTTT. This gives the protein CASSLPAGRDTGELFF.